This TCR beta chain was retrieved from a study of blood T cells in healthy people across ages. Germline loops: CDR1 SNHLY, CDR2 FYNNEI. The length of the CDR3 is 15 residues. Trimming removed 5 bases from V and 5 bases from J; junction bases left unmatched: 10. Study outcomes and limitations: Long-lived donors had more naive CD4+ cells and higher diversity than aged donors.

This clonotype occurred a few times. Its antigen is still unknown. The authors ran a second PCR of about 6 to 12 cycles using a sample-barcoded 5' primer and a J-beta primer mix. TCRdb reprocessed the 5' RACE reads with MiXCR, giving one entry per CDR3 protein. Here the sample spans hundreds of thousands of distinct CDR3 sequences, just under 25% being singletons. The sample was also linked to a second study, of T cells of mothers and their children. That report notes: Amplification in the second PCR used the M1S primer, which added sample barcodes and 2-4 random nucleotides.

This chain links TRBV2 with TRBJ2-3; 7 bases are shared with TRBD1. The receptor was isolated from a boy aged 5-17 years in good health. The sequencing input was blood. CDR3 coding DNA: TGTGCCAGCAGTTCCGGACAGGTTTTAGGAGATACGCAGTATTTT. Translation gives CASSSGQVLGDTQYF.